This TCR beta chain appears in the sequencing data of a study of blood T cells in healthy people across ages. As to this clonotype: Its antigen is not known.

Germline V gene lookup returns CDR1 MNHEY and CDR2 SVGAGI. Germline trimming cut 6 bases from V and 8 bases from J; bases unmatched to any gene: 3. The CDR3 consists of 12 residues. Study-wide results and caveats: Shifts in expanded clonotypes may have been confounded by donor CMV status, which was unknown. Using unsorted PBMCs precluded a conclusive naive versus antigen-experienced comparison.

Together with a sample-barcoded 5' primer, a J-beta primer mix was included in a second PCR lasting about 7 to 11 cycles. TCRdb independently ran MiXCR on the 5' RACE reads; one entry per CDR3 protein. Of fewer than 1 million distinct CDR3 sequences in the sample, under 45% were seen once. The source of this sequence is a man in his sixties in good health. This rearrangement joins TRBV6-5 to TRBJ1-2; 10 bases align to TRBD1. The sequenced sample consisted of blood. The CDR3 is CASRTGGRGYTF. The DNA for the CDR3 is TGTGCCAGCAGGACAGGGGGCAGGGGCTACACCTTC.